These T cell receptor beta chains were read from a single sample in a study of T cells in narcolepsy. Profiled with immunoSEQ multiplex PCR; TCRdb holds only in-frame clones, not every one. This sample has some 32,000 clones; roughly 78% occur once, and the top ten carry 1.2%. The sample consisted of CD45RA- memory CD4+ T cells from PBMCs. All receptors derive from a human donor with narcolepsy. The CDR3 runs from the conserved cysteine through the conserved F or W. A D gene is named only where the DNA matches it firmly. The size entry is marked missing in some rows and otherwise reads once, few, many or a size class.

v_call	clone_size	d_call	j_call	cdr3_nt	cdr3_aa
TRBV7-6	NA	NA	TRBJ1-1	TGTGCCAGCAGCCTAGGCCCAGAGTACACTGAAGCTTTCTTT	CASSLGPEYTEAFF
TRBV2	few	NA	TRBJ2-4	TGTGCCAGCAGCGCACCCCAGGTGACCATTCAGTACTTC	CASSAPQVTIQYF
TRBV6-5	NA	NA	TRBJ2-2	TGTGCCAGCAGTGGGAGGCCCGAAGTAACCGGGGAGCTGTTTTTT	CASSGRPEVTGELFF
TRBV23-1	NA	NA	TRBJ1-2	TGCGCCAGCAGTCAATCGGTGGGGGGTTTGCCCTTC	CASSQSVGGLPF
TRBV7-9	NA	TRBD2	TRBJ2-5	TGTGCCAGCAGGAGAGGGGCTAGCGGGGCCCAAGAGACCCAGTACTTC	CASRRGASGAQETQYF
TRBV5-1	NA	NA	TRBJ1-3	TGCGCCAGCAGCTTGGAGCCGGGAAGCTCTGGAAACACCATATATTTT	CASSLEPGSSGNTIYF
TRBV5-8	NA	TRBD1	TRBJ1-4	TGTGCCAGCAGCTCTGGGACAGGAAATGAAAAACTGTTTTTT	CASSSGTGNEKLFF
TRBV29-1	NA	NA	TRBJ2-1	TGCAGCGTTTCGACAGGTATGACCTACAATGAGCAGTTCTTC	CSVSTGMTYNEQFF
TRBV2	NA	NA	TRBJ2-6	TGTGCCAGCAAGGGGCCTGGGGCCAACGTCCTGACTTTC	CASKGPGANVLTF
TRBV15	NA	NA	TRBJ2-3	TGTGCCTCCGCGGAGGGGGGGGGAAACACAGATACGCAGTATTTT	CASAEGGGNTDTQYF
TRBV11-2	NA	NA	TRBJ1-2	TGTGCCAGCAGCCTCAGCAAGGGTAACTATGGCTACACCTTC	CASSLSKGNYGYTF
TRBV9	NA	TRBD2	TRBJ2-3	TGTGCCAGCAGCGTGGCCCCTAGCGGGGGTACAGATACGCAGTATTTT	CASSVAPSGGTDTQYF
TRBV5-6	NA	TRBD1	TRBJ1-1	TGTGCCAGCAGCTTTTTCAGGGGGCCGAACACTGAAGCTTTCTTT	CASSFFRGPNTEAFF
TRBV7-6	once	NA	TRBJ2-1	TGTGCCAGCGGACGAGAGGGGGGCCAAAGCTCCTACAATGAGCAGTTCTTC	CASGREGGQSSYNEQFF
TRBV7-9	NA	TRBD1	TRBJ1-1	TGTGCCAGCAGCCCACAGGGGGCTGGGACCACTGAAGCTTTCTTT	CASSPQGAGTTEAFF
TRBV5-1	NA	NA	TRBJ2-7	TGCGCCAGCAGCTTGGTTTTCGCGGGCCAGTCGGGACCGAGGCAATACGAGCAGTACTTC	CASSLVFAGQSGPRQYEQYF
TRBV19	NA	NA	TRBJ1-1	TGTGCCAGTAGTATAGATCGAGGCAGGGATGAGAAAGCTTTCTTT	CASSIDRGRDEKAFF
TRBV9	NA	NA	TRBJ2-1	TGTGCCAGCAGCTTCTCCCCTGGGGGTGAGCAGTTCTTC	CASSFSPGGEQFF
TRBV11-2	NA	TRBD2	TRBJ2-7	TGTGCCAGCAGCGGGGGGGACGGAATTTACGAGCAGTACTTC	CASSGGDGIYEQYF
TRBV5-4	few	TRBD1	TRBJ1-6	TGTGCCAGCAGCGCACCGGGACAGGGCTCACGCGCCCTCCACTTT	CASSAPGQGSRALHF
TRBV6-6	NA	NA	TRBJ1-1	TGTGCCAGCAGTTACGGCAGGGAAACTGAAGCTTTCTTT	CASSYGRETEAFF
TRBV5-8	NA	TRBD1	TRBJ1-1	TGTGCCAGCAGCAGGGGGCGCGGACGCACTGAAGCTTTCTTT	CASSRGRGRTEAFF
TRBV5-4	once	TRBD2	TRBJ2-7	TGTGCCAGCAGCCTAGCGGGAGGAGCGTACGAGCAGTACTTC	CASSLAGGAYEQYF
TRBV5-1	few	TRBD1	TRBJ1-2	TGCGCCAGCAGCTTGAGCACAGGGGGTAATCATGGCTACACCTTC	CASSLSTGGNHGYTF
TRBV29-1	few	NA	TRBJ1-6	TGCAGCGTTAAAGGGAGCGACGTAAATTCACCCCTCCACTTT	CSVKGSDVNSPLHF
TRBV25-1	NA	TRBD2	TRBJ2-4	TGTGCCACCGGGGGGGATTTAGCCAAAAACATTCAGTACTTC	CATGGDLAKNIQYF
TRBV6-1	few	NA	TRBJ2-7	TGTGCCAGCACCTTCACGGGTACCATCTACGAGCAGTACTTC	CASTFTGTIYEQYF